This T cell receptor beta chain is drawn from a study of cytomegalovirus exposure and HLA in healthy donors. As concerns this clone: Its specificity is unknown.

PCR used 60 Vbeta primers and 13 Jbeta primers. Profiling relied on immunoSEQ multiplex PCR, and the TCRdb table lists in-frame clones only, not all of them. The sample shows 85,000 to 130,000 clones, roughly 70% of them seen only once. This CDR3 is 13 amino acids long. The germline gives CDR1 GTSNPN, CDR2 SVGIG (reference sequence). Study-wide results and limits: Researchers reported in a later analysis that common viral pathogens appeared linked to several top clusters. Being productive about 90% or about 30% of the time was typical of most TCR beta V segments in an earlier analysis.

Sequencing was done on a sample of PBMCs. The receptor's source is a male donor in good health and CMV-seropositive. V and J are TRBV30 and TRBJ2-5; possible D gene TRBD2, 6 bases. The assigned J gene may be wrong: the sequence end matches TRBJ2-7 better. DNA of the CDR3: TGTGCCTGTAAGGGACTTCCCCATCCCGAGCAGTACTTC. This gives the protein CACKGLPHPEQYF.